Listed below are T cell receptor beta chains from one sample, sequenced in a study of T cell changes during pregnancy in multiple sclerosis. Measured with immunoSEQ multiplex PCR; TCRdb has only the in-frame clones, and not every one. The sample holds around 77,000 clones, 91% seen once. This sample comprised peripheral blood, obtained in the third trimester of pregnancy. The receptor set was obtained from a female donor in good health, enrolled as a control in a pregnancy study. Each CDR3 is given with its conserved first and last residue. The order of the fields is J gene, V gene, clone size, D gene, CDR3 DNA, CDR3 protein. D genes are given only for firm matches. Clone size is shown for a subset of rows, as once, few, many or a class of expanded clone.

j_gene: TRBJ2-7
v_gene: TRBV7-9
abundance: .
d_gene: .
CDR3nt: TGTGCCAGCAGCTTAGCCCCGGGACTTCCCTACGAGCAGTACTTC
CDR3aa: CASSLAPGLPYEQYF

j_gene: TRBJ1-1
v_gene: TRBV19
abundance: .
d_gene: TRBD1
CDR3nt: TGTGCCAGTAGCCACCTCCGCCAGGGGGCACCCACTGAAGCTTTCTTT
CDR3aa: CASSHLRQGAPTEAFF

j_gene: TRBJ2-7
v_gene: TRBV9
abundance: .
d_gene: .
CDR3nt: TGTGCCAGCAGCGTAGCTGGGCATTACGAGCAGTACTTC
CDR3aa: CASSVAGHYEQYF

j_gene: TRBJ1-1
v_gene: TRBV14
abundance: few
d_gene: .
CDR3nt: TGTGCCAGCAGCCTAACAGGTTTTAGCACTGAAGCTTTCTTT
CDR3aa: CASSLTGFSTEAFF

j_gene: TRBJ2-7
v_gene: TRBV5-4
abundance: .
d_gene: TRBD2
CDR3nt: TGTGCCAGCGGATACCGCGTTCTGGGACTAGACTTACACGAGCAGTACTTC
CDR3aa: CASGYRVLGLDLHEQYF

j_gene: TRBJ1-1
v_gene: TRBV13
abundance: .
d_gene: .
CDR3nt: TGTGCCAGCAGCTTACCGGGGGGAGGGATGAACACTGAAGCTTTCTTT
CDR3aa: CASSLPGGGMNTEAFF

j_gene: TRBJ1-1
v_gene: TRBV7-9
abundance: once
d_gene: .
CDR3nt: TGTGCCAGCAGTCCGCCCCTGAGCACTGAAGCTTTCTTT
CDR3aa: CASSPPLSTEAFF

j_gene: TRBJ2-1
v_gene: TRBV6-4
abundance: once
d_gene: TRBD1
CDR3nt: TGTGCCAGCAGTGGACAGGGAATGGTTGAGCAGTTCTTC
CDR3aa: CASSGQGMVEQFF

j_gene: TRBJ1-5
v_gene: TRBV6-5
abundance: .
d_gene: TRBD1
CDR3nt: TGTGCCAGCACTCAGGGGGCGCATCAGCCCCAGCATTTT
CDR3aa: CASTQGAHQPQHF

j_gene: TRBJ1-1
v_gene: TRBV19
abundance: few
d_gene: .
CDR3nt: TGTGCCAGTATTACGGACAGGAACACTGAAGCTTTCTTT
CDR3aa: CASITDRNTEAFF

j_gene: TRBJ2-7
v_gene: TRBV18
abundance: .
d_gene: TRBD2
CDR3nt: TGTGCCAGCTCACCACGACTAGCGGGGAGCTCCTACGAGCAGTACTTC
CDR3aa: CASSPRLAGSSYEQYF

j_gene: TRBJ1-1
v_gene: TRBV6-5
abundance: .
d_gene: .
CDR3nt: TGTGCCAGCACTCGGAACACTGAAGCTTTCTTT
CDR3aa: CASTRNTEAFF

j_gene: TRBJ1-1
v_gene: TRBV28
abundance: .
d_gene: TRBD1
CDR3nt: TGTGCCAGCAGAATACAGGGGGAAACTGAAGCTTTCTTT
CDR3aa: CASRIQGETEAFF

j_gene: TRBJ1-5
v_gene: TRBV2
abundance: once
d_gene: TRBD1
CDR3nt: TGTGCCAGCAGTCCGTGGCAGGGGGCAAATCAGCCCCAGCATTTT
CDR3aa: CASSPWQGANQPQHF

j_gene: TRBJ2-3
v_gene: TRBV19
abundance: .
d_gene: .
CDR3nt: TGTGCCAGTAGTATAAGTAGATCCACAGATACGCAGTATTTT
CDR3aa: CASSISRSTDTQYF

j_gene: TRBJ2-4
v_gene: TRBV18
abundance: .
d_gene: .
CDR3nt: TGTGCCAGCTCACCACAGGAGGGGTGGGCCAAAAACATTCAGTACTTC
CDR3aa: CASSPQEGWAKNIQYF

j_gene: TRBJ2-7
v_gene: TRBV28
abundance: .
d_gene: TRBD1
CDR3nt: TGTGCCAGCAGTTTAGGGACAGGGGGCTACGAGCAGTACTTC
CDR3aa: CASSLGTGGYEQYF

j_gene: TRBJ1-1
v_gene: TRBV2
abundance: .
d_gene: .
CDR3nt: TGTGCCAGCACCCAGGGGTTGGGCAACACTGAAGCTTTCTTT
CDR3aa: CASTQGLGNTEAFF

j_gene: TRBJ2-5
v_gene: TRBV25-1
abundance: .
d_gene: .
CDR3nt: TGTGCCAGCAGTGTACGACTTGGGGGGGAGACCCAGTACTTC
CDR3aa: CASSVRLGGETQYF

j_gene: TRBJ1-2
v_gene: TRBV7-8
abundance: .
d_gene: .
CDR3nt: TGTGCCAGCAGCCCGGGGGGAGGCCGATACAACTATGGCTACACCTTC
CDR3aa: CASSPGGGRYNYGYTF

j_gene: TRBJ1-5
v_gene: TRBV27
abundance: .
d_gene: .
CDR3nt: TGTGCCAGCAGTTTATCGCGGCAGGGGAGCAATCAGCCCCAGCATTTT
CDR3aa: CASSLSRQGSNQPQHF

j_gene: TRBJ2-7
v_gene: TRBV6-1
abundance: .
d_gene: TRBD2
CDR3nt: TGTGCCAGCAGTGAAAACCCAGCGGGGGGCTACGAGCAGTACTTC
CDR3aa: CASSENPAGGYEQYF

j_gene: TRBJ1-1
v_gene: TRBV29-1
abundance: .
d_gene: TRBD1
CDR3nt: TGCAGCGTGGGGACAGGGGGATATACTGAAGCTTTCTTT
CDR3aa: CSVGTGGYTEAFF

j_gene: TRBJ2-3
v_gene: TRBV7-2
abundance: .
d_gene: .
CDR3nt: TGTGCCAGCAGCTCGGAGGGCCCCGCAGATACGCAGTATTTT
CDR3aa: CASSSEGPADTQYF

j_gene: TRBJ2-2
v_gene: TRBV6-6
abundance: .
d_gene: .
CDR3nt: TGTGCCAGCAGTTACTCGACAGGAGCTACCGGGGAGCTGTTTTTT
CDR3aa: CASSYSTGATGELFF

j_gene: TRBJ2-1
v_gene: TRBV5-1
abundance: .
d_gene: .
CDR3nt: TGCGCCAGCAGCTTGGAAGGGGGATCCTACAATGAGCAGTTCTTC
CDR3aa: CASSLEGGSYNEQFF

j_gene: TRBJ2-3
v_gene: TRBV15
abundance: .
d_gene: .
CDR3nt: TGTGCCACCAGCAGAGACCCACTGCGGGATGGGACGACCACAGATACGCAGTATTTT
CDR3aa: CATSRDPLRDGTTTDTQYF

j_gene: TRBJ2-3
v_gene: TRBV7-9
abundance: .
d_gene: .
CDR3nt: TGTGCCAGCAGCTTAGCTAGGCAGGGCACAGATACGCAGTATTTT
CDR3aa: CASSLARQGTDTQYF

j_gene: TRBJ1-6
v_gene: TRBV27
abundance: .
d_gene: .
CDR3nt: TGTGCCAGCAAAGGCAGGGCTTGGAATTCACCCCTCCACTTT
CDR3aa: CASKGRAWNSPLHF

j_gene: TRBJ2-2
v_gene: TRBV5-1
abundance: .
d_gene: .
CDR3nt: TGCGCCAGCAGCTTGGACAACAAGAACACCGGGGAGCTGTTTTTT
CDR3aa: CASSLDNKNTGELFF

j_gene: TRBJ2-6
v_gene: TRBV25-1
abundance: .
d_gene: .
CDR3nt: TGTGCCAGCAGTGAATATCAGGGTACAGGGGCCAACGTCCTGACTTTC
CDR3aa: CASSEYQGTGANVLTF

j_gene: TRBJ2-2
v_gene: TRBV5-4
abundance: .
d_gene: .
CDR3nt: TGTGCCAGCAGCCTCAGGGGCCGGAACACCGGGGAGCTGTTTTTT
CDR3aa: CASSLRGRNTGELFF

j_gene: TRBJ2-3
v_gene: TRBV30
abundance: .
d_gene: .
CDR3nt: TGTGCCTGGGGGGGCGGCCCCGGAATCACAGATACGCAGTATTTT
CDR3aa: CAWGGGPGITDTQYF

j_gene: TRBJ2-2
v_gene: TRBV11-2
abundance: .
d_gene: TRBD2
CDR3nt: TGTGCCAGCACCCTGGGACTAGCGGGGACCACCGGGGAGCTGTTTTTT
CDR3aa: CASTLGLAGTTGELFF

j_gene: TRBJ2-3
v_gene: TRBV6-4
abundance: many
d_gene: .
CDR3nt: TGTGCCAGCAAAGGGACAGCGGGAGCGGCAGATACGCAGTATTTT
CDR3aa: CASKGTAGAADTQYF

j_gene: TRBJ2-7
v_gene: TRBV6-5
abundance: .
d_gene: TRBD2
CDR3nt: TGTGCCAGCAGCTCCGGGACTAGCGGGACCTACGAGCAGTACTTC
CDR3aa: CASSSGTSGTYEQYF

j_gene: TRBJ1-6
v_gene: TRBV27
abundance: .
d_gene: TRBD1
CDR3nt: TGTGCCAGCAGTTTAGGCCCCACAGGGGGGTCTCCCCTCCACTTT
CDR3aa: CASSLGPTGGSPLHF

j_gene: TRBJ1-6
v_gene: TRBV27
abundance: .
d_gene: .
CDR3nt: TGTGCCAGCTCAGGCAGGGGAGGGTCACCCCTCCACTTT
CDR3aa: CASSGRGGSPLHF

j_gene: TRBJ2-1
v_gene: TRBV5-4
abundance: once
d_gene: TRBD2
CDR3nt: TGTGCCAGCAGCTCGGGGACTAGCGGTAGCTCCTACAATGAGCAGTTCTTC
CDR3aa: CASSSGTSGSSYNEQFF

j_gene: TRBJ1-1
v_gene: TRBV13
abundance: few
d_gene: TRBD1
CDR3nt: TGTGCCAGCAGCTTTGGAGGGACAGGGGCCCTGGAAGCTTTCTTT
CDR3aa: CASSFGGTGALEAFF

j_gene: TRBJ1-5
v_gene: TRBV19
abundance: .
d_gene: TRBD1
CDR3nt: TGTGCCAGTAACACACCACAGGGGCGGTATCAGCCCCAGCATTTT
CDR3aa: CASNTPQGRYQPQHF

j_gene: TRBJ1-2
v_gene: TRBV5-1
abundance: .
d_gene: .
CDR3nt: TGCGCCAGCAGCTTGGTAGCGGGTTCGGGTGGCTACACCTTC
CDR3aa: CASSLVAGSGGYTF

j_gene: TRBJ2-3
v_gene: TRBV25-1
abundance: .
d_gene: TRBD1
CDR3nt: TGTGCCAGCAGTAGCAAGGACAGGACCGATACGCAGTATTTT
CDR3aa: CASSSKDRTDTQYF

j_gene: TRBJ2-3
v_gene: TRBV15
abundance: once
d_gene: .
CDR3nt: TGTGCCACCAGCAGAGTGACGCGGGCACGATCAGATACGCAGTATTTT
CDR3aa: CATSRVTRARSDTQYF

j_gene: TRBJ1-1
v_gene: TRBV7-8
abundance: .
d_gene: .
CDR3nt: TGTGCCAGCCTCGGGGGATTGAACACTGAAGCTTTCTTT
CDR3aa: CASLGGLNTEAFF

j_gene: TRBJ2-7
v_gene: TRBV19
abundance: .
d_gene: TRBD1
CDR3nt: TGTGCCAGTAGTGTCGACAGGGGTTTGGGCGAGCAGTACTTC
CDR3aa: CASSVDRGLGEQYF

j_gene: TRBJ1-5
v_gene: TRBV19
abundance: .
d_gene: .
CDR3nt: TGTGCCAGTAGTATTAGTTGGGTGCAGGGGCTCAATCAGCCCCAGCATTTT
CDR3aa: CASSISWVQGLNQPQHF

j_gene: TRBJ1-3
v_gene: TRBV6-5
abundance: .
d_gene: .
CDR3nt: TGTGCCAGCAGTCTTGGTAGCTCTGGAAACACCATATATTTT
CDR3aa: CASSLGSSGNTIYF

j_gene: TRBJ1-1
v_gene: TRBV19
abundance: few
d_gene: .
CDR3nt: TGTGCCACGACGGGTCGCGTGGACACTGAAGCTTTCTTT
CDR3aa: CATTGRVDTEAFF

j_gene: TRBJ2-6
v_gene: TRBV19
abundance: .
d_gene: TRBD1
CDR3nt: TGTGCCAGCAGGGACAGGGTAACGAGCGGGGCCAACGTCCTGACTTTC
CDR3aa: CASRDRVTSGANVLTF